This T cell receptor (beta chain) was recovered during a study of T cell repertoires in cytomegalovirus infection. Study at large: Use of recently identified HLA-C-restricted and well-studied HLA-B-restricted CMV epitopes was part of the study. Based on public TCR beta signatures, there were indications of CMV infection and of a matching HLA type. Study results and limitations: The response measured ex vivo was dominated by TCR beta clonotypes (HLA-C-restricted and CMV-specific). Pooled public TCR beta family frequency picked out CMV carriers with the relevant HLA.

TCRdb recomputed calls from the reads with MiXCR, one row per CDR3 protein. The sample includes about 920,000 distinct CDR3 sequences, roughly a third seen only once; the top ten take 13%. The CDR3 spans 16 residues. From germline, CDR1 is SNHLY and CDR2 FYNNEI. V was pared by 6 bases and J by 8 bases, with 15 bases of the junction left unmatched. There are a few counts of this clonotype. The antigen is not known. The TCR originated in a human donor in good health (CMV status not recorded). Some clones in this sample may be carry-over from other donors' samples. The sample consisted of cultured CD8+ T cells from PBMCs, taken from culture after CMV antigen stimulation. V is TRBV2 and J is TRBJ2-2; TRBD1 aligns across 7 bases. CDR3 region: CASRSGQDLLGGELFF. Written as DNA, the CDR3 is TGTGCCAGCAGATCTGGACAGGACCTCCTCGGTGGGGAGCTGTTTTTT.